The 7 T cell receptor beta chains reported below all come from one sample, sequenced in a study of human T cells and chemical hapten exposure. Described time point: patch test 1, 2 weeks after DPC sensitization. The sample's treatment: therapeutic diphenylcyclopropenone sensitization with weekly scalp DPC. TCRdb processed the RACE reads anew with MiXCR; each CDR3 protein has one entry. The sample yields 180,000 or so distinct CDR3 sequences, approximately 15% seen once. Sequenced here: whole blood, sampled in connection with sensitization to the hapten diphenylcyclopropenone (DPC). Source of these receptors: a woman under 40 with alopecia areata. Some clones in this sample may be carry-over from other donors' samples.

This chain's CDR3 is CASSIKPGLTYEQYF. Written as DNA, the CDR3 is TGTGCCAGCAGTATCAAACCGGGACTGACCTACGAGCAGTACTTC. The rearrangement links TRBV27 to TRBJ2-7; D might be TRBD2 (6 bases). The CDR3 has 15 amino acids. Germline assignment: CDR1 MNHEY and CDR2 SMNVEV (reference sequence). Deletions cut 5 bases from V and 2 bases from J, with 16 bases between.

This chain uses TRBV3-1 with TRBJ2-7; 8 positions match TRBD1. CDR3 length: 13 residues. In germline, CDR1 is LGHDT, CDR2 YNNKEL (reference sequence). J gave up 3 bases and V 6 bases, and 4 bases lay outside the gene matches. The CDR3 coding sequence is TGTGCCAGCAGAGGCAGGGGGCACTACGAGCAGTACTTC. Its translation: CASRGRGHYEQYF.

This clonotype was counted only a few times. CDR3 sequence: CASSLAGHQPQHF. The CDR3 nucleotides read TGTGCCAGCAGTTTAGCGGGGCATCAGCCCCAGCATTTT. This sequence joins TRBV12-3 or TRBV12-4 and TRBJ1-5, with D possibly matching TRBD1 (5 bases). Between the trimmed V and J ends, which lost 0 bases and 5 bases, there was a span of 5 bases. The CDR3 runs 13 residues.

This clonotype was observed many times. This chain connects TRBV28 to TRBJ1-2, with a possible D match to TRBD1 (5 bases). V dropped 4 bases and J dropped 4 bases, with 25 bases sitting between them. Looked up from germline, CDR1 is MDHEN and CDR2 is SYDVKM. This CDR3 is 18 amino acids long. The DNA of the CDR3 is TGTGCCAGCAGTTCAGGGTTGGGACTCCTCGAACGGGGCTATGGCTACACCTTC. Protein sequence: CASSSGLGLLERGYGYTF.

This clonotype was seen only a few times. This chain joins TRBV7-9 and TRBJ2-3, with D perhaps matching TRBD1 (6 bases). Germline values: CDR1 SEHNR, CDR2 FQNEAQ (reference sequence). V was trimmed by 2 bases and J by 3 bases, leaving 9 bases between them. The CDR3 is 14 amino acids. The CDR3 here is CASSLYRATDTQYF. CDR3 bases: TGTGCCAGCAGCTTATACAGGGCTACAGATACGCAGTATTTT.

This chain uses TRBV29-1 with TRBJ2-2; D call uncertain. CDR3 length: 12 amino acids. Germline assignment: CDR1 SQVTM and CDR2 ANQGSEA. V was cut by 4 bases and J by 0 bases, with 3 bases left in between. For the CDR3, the DNA is TGCAGCGTTGGTCCGAACACCGGGGAGCTGTTTTTT. It yields the protein CSVGPNTGELFF.

The gene calls are TRBV4-1 and TRBJ1-3; D is uncertain. The germline V gene encodes CDR1 MGHRA and CDR2 YSYEKL. The V end was cut by 0 bases, the J end by 1 base, with 16 bases between. The CDR3 runs 18 residues. CDR3 residues: CASSQDLVRRTSGNTIYF. CDR3 DNA: TGCGCCAGCAGCCAAGATTTAGTTCGTCGGACTTCTGGAAACACCATATATTTT.